This T cell receptor (beta chain) came from a study of T cell responses to AZD1222 COVID-19 vaccine. CDR3 length: 17 residues. The J segment lost 6 bases and the V segment lost 1 base, leaving 10 bases of the junction unmatched. Germline CDR1 KGHSH, CDR2 LQKENI. On this clone itself: Its antigen is as yet unknown.

Profiling relied on immunoSEQ multiplex PCR, and the TCRdb table lists in-frame clones only, not all of them. Counted here are about 140,000 clones, 75% to 95% occurring once; the ten biggest clones make up around 6.9%. Findings and caveats of the study: With dominance at 160-218 and 743-854, vaccine-associated CD4 TCRs spanned spike. Only a handful of AZD1222 recipients, roughly 6 in all, had baseline seropositivity. There were mostly white British donors and more females than males, and clonal diversity was possibly underestimated.

This chain connects TRBV18 to TRBJ1-1, with 11 bases lining up with TRBD1. The sequenced sample was peripheral blood, obtained 28 days after the second dose of the MenACWY control vaccine. The receptor was derived from an adult who received the MenACWY meningococcal vaccine as a control. CDR3 sequence reads: CASSPQGLGQGVAEAFF. The CDR3, as DNA: TGTGCCAGCTCACCACAGGGATTGGGACAGGGGGTCGCTGAAGCTTTCTTT.